The next 18 T cell receptor beta chains were all read from a single sample in a study of shared clonotypes between healthy human individuals. TCRdb keeps only in-frame clones here, not all; method: immunoSEQ multiplex PCR. The repertoire holds 2 million to 2.5 million clones, with 95% as singletons. Sequenced sample: naive CD4+ T cells sorted from blood. Noted subset: CD45RA+ positively selected. The origin of the receptors is a man younger than 35 in good health.

J is TRBJ2-2 and V is TRBV19, with 8 bases lining up with TRBD2. The CDR3 is 15 residues long. The junction had 8 bases not matched to a gene; V was cut back by 6 bases and J by 5 bases. Per germline, CDR1 LNHDA and CDR2 SQIVND (reference sequence). The CDR3 sequence: CASRTLAGRTGELFF. CDR3 in DNA: TGTGCCAGTAGAACTTTAGCGGGACGGACCGGGGAGCTGTTTTTT. Complete variable domain (other parts from reference TRBV19 and TRBJ2-2): DGGITQSPKYLFRKEGQNVTLSCEQNLNHDAMYWYRQDPGQGLRLIYYSQIVNDFQKGDIAEGYSVSREKKESFPLTVTSAQKNPTAFYLCASRTLAGRTGELFFGEGSRLTVL.

This chain links TRBV10-3 with TRBJ1-1, with 7 positions matching TRBD1. The CDR3 has 14 residues. V lost 4 bases to trimming and J lost 3 bases; unmatched junction nucleotides: 5. Germline V gene sequence: CDR1 ENHRY, CDR2 SYGVKD. The CDR3 DNA sequence: TGTGCCATCAGTGGGCAGGGGGAGGACACTGAAGCTTTCTTT. Amino acid sequence: CAISGQGEDTEAFF.

To note about this clone: The same CDR3 is also encoded by other DNA sequences in this sample. The chain employs TRBV18 and TRBJ2-5; D is unclear. Germline V gives CDR1 KGHSH, CDR2 LQKENI. The CDR3 runs to 13 residues. V lost 5 bases to trimming and J lost 1 base, with 8 bases between them. CDR3 in amino acids: CASSADLQETQYF. The DNA of the CDR3 is TGTGCCAGCTCAGCCGACCTCCAAGAGACCCAGTACTTC.

The chain joins TRBV6-1 to TRBJ2-7; D call uncertain. The germline gives CDR1 MNHNS, CDR2 SASEGT. Trimming pared 0 bases from V and 6 bases from J, leaving 9 bases between. The CDR3 is made up of 13 amino acids. CDR3 coding DNA: TGTGCCAGCAGTGAAGCGCTTCGACGCGAGCAGTACTTC. It is translated as CASSEALRREQYF.

This chain uses TRBV2 with TRBJ1-5, with TRBD1 as a possible D gene (5 bases). Germline V CDR1 and CDR2: SNHLY, FYNNEI. Trimming stripped 5 bases from V and 7 bases from J, with 15 bases between. This CDR3 spans 14 amino acids. CDR3 in DNA: TGTGCCAGCAGTTTCCTGACAAGGGGACAGCCCCAGCATTTT. Translating gives CASSFLTRGQPQHF.

A note on this clone: The junction and the germline gene differ at one end; a read error may be behind it. V and J are TRBV7-7 and TRBJ2-7; D is perhaps TRBD1 (5 bases). Germline V CDR1 and CDR2: SSHAT, FNYEAQ (reference sequence). There are 16 residues in the CDR3. In nucleotides, the CDR3 is TGTGCTAGCAGCTTAAGGGGATGTTCTAGCTCCTACGAGCAGTACTTC. Its translation: CASSLRGCSSSYEQYF. The variable domain in full, with the rest retrieved from reference TRBV7-7 and TRBJ2-7, is GAGVSQSPRYKVTKRGQDVTLRCDPISSHATLYWYQQALGQGPEFLTYFNYEAQPDKSGLPSDRFSAERPEGSISTLTIQRTEQRDSAMYRCASSLRGCSSSYEQYFGPGTRLTVT.

About this clone: Only one base separates this from a far larger clonotype, so it likely reflects a read error. The genes are TRBV27 and TRBJ2-2; 7 nucleotides line up with TRBD1. The CDR3 consists of 15 residues. The trim removed 5 bases at V and 6 bases at J, leaving 9 bases unmatched. The V gene's germline CDR1 is MNHEY and CDR2 SMNVEV (reference sequence). The CDR3 region is CASSANRGRAGELFF. In DNA, the CDR3 is TGTGCCAGCAGTGCAAACAGGGGTAGAGCCGGGGAGCTGTTTTTT.

The chain has TRBV30 and TRBJ2-5; tentatively, D is TRBD1 or TRBD2 (6 bases each). Trimming cost V 2 bases and J 5 bases, with 21 bases left between them. CDR3 length: 16 amino acids. CDR1 and CDR2 from the germline V gene are GTSNPN and SVGIG (reference sequence). The CDR3: CAWSPKGRGAGETQYF. As DNA, the CDR3 is TGTGCCTGGAGTCCCAAGGGAAGGGGGGCAGGGGAGACCCAGTACTTC.

The chain recombines TRBV5-4 with TRBJ2-7; 9 bases line up with TRBD1. Germline CDR1 SGHNT, CDR2 YYREEE (reference sequence). The CDR3 length is 13 residues. V shed 3 bases and J 13 bases; nucleotides not matched to a gene: 11. The CDR3: CASSSGQGPLVYF. The CDR3 DNA sequence: TGTGCCAGCAGCTCCGGACAGGGGCCGCTAGTTTACTTC. The whole variable domain, filled in from reference TRBV5-4 and TRBJ2-7, reads ETGVTQSPTHLIKTRGQQVTLRCSSQSGHNTVSWYQQALGQGPQFIFQYYREEENGRGNFPPRFSGLQFPNYSSELNVNALELDDSALYLCASSSGQGPLVYFGPGTRLTVT.

The chain recombines TRBV11-2 with TRBJ2-7; TRBD2 is a possible D gene (7 bases). The V end lost 1 base, the J end lost 5 bases, and 15 bases lay between the germline ends. There are 15 residues in the CDR3. Germline CDR1 is SGHAT and CDR2 is FQNNGV. CDR3 sequence reads: CASSLVRGAAHEQYF. In nucleotides, the CDR3 is TGTGCCAGCAGCTTAGTCCGGGGGGCGGCCCACGAGCAGTACTTC. The full variable domain, its missing parts supplied by reference TRBV11-2 and TRBJ2-7, is EAGVAQSPRYKIIEKRQSVAFWCNPISGHATLYWYQQILGQGPKLLIQFQNNGVVDDSQLPKDRFSAERLKGVDSTLKIQPAKLEDSAVYLCASSLVRGAAHEQYFGPGTRLTVT.

This rearrangement joins TRBV7-2 to TRBJ1-5; D remains unclear. The CDR3 length is 15 residues. Trimming took 1 base from V and 5 from J, leaving 12 bases between them. The V gene's germline CDR1 is SGHTA and CDR2 FQGNSA. CDR3 DNA sequence: TGTGCCAGCAGCTTAGACAGCGGAGGTGATCAGCCCCAGCATTTT. It specifies CASSLDSGGDQPQHF.

For the CDR3, the DNA is TGTGCCATTAGGGGGACGGCAACGGCACCCCTCCACTTT. This sequence encodes CAIRGTATAPLHF. V gene TRBV10-3 combines with J gene TRBJ1-6, with D maybe TRBD1 (6 bases). Deletions cut 9 bases from V and 11 bases from J, with 17 bases between. Germline V gene sequence: CDR1 ENHRY, CDR2 SYGVKD. The CDR3 extends over 13 amino acids.

A word on this clone: Other DNA sequences in this specimen translate into the identical CDR3. The chain joins TRBV28 to TRBJ2-5, with D possibly being TRBD1 or TRBD2 (6 bases each). V was trimmed by 4 bases and J by 1 base, leaving 13 bases between them. This CDR3 has 15 amino acids. Germline CDR1 and CDR2: MDHEN and SYDVKM. CDR3: CASSSQRGPQETQYF. CDR3 nucleotides: TGTGCCAGCAGTTCTCAACGGGGGCCCCAAGAGACCCAGTACTTC.

Notes on this clone: A much larger clone lies one base from this, so it may be a read error. The chain is built from TRBV18 and TRBJ2-4; 9 nucleotides match TRBD2. Germline V gives CDR1 KGHSH, CDR2 LQKENI. The CDR3 runs 16 residues. The CDR3 DNA follows: TGTGCCAGCCCACCACCGATGGCGGGAGGGACTAACATTCAGTACTTC. It encodes CASPPPMAGGTNIQYF.

The genes are TRBV6-1 and TRBJ1-3; D is unresolved. The CDR3 runs to 11 residues. The V gene's germline CDR1 is MNHNS and CDR2 SASEGT. Trimming took 6 bases from V and 11 from J, leaving 11 bases between them. The CDR3 region is CASSRGYAIYF. The CDR3 coding sequence is TGTGCCAGCAGCCGAGGGTACGCCATATATTTT.

The chain couples TRBV11-2 to TRBJ2-7; a weak D match, TRBD1 (5 bases). The CDR3 is made up of 14 amino acids. Per the germline V gene, CDR1 is SGHAT and CDR2 is FQNNGV. The germline V and J ends were trimmed by 3 bases and 2 bases, with 11 bases remaining between them. The CDR3 protein is CASSFSGSAYEQYF. The CDR3 coding sequence is TGTGCCAGCAGCTTTTCAGGGTCCGCCTACGAGCAGTACTTC.

The rearrangement uses TRBV18 and TRBJ2-7; TRBD1 matches 10 bases. This CDR3 is 13 amino acids long. Germline V gene lookup returns CDR1 KGHSH and CDR2 LQKENI. V shed 6 bases, J shed 9 bases, and the junction held 8 bases outside the gene matches. CDR3 amino acids: CASSPRDRGRQYF. The CDR3 nucleotides read TGTGCCAGCTCCCCCAGGGACAGGGGACGGCAGTACTTC.

The V call is TRBV5-5, the J call TRBJ2-7; 11 nucleotides match TRBD2. This CDR3 spans 15 amino acids. With V trimmed by 4 bases and J by 12 bases, 15 bases remained unmatched. CDR1 is SGHKS and CDR2 is YYEKEE in the germline V gene (reference sequence). The CDR3 bases are TGTGCCAGCAGCGGGTCGGGACTAGCGGCCAACACGGTGTACTTC. This sequence encodes CASSGSGLAANTVYF.